The 27 T cell receptor beta chains reported below all come from one sample, sequenced in a study of cytomegalovirus exposure and HLA in healthy donors. PCR amplification relied on 60 Vbeta primers (plus 13 Jbeta primers). Sequencing was performed with immunoSEQ multiplex PCR; in TCRdb, only in-frame clones are kept and a portion is missing. This table has more than 150,000 clones, roughly 84% appearing once. The specimen sequenced was PBMCs. The receptors derive from a girl younger than two in good health and CMV-seronegative.

This clone was seen just once. The chain links TRBV23-1 to TRBJ2-1; 7 bases map to TRBD2. TRBV23-1 is annotated as an ORF whose role is uncertain. The CDR3 spans 14 residues. J lost 5 bases, V lost 9 bases, and 10 bases had no gene match. CDR3 protein: CASWSGKGNNEQFF. The CDR3 region has the DNA TGCGCCAGTTGGAGCGGGAAGGGGAACAATGAGCAGTTCTTC.

J is TRBJ2-1 and V is TRBV5-8, with TRBD2 as a possible D gene (5 bases). V lost 3 bases and J 8 bases, leaving 15 bases between the germline ends. This CDR3 comprises 14 residues. Per germline, CDR1 SGHTS and CDR2 YDEGEE. CDR3 sequence: CASSWTGIGDEQFF. CDR3 bases: TGTGCCAGCAGCTGGACGGGAATCGGGGATGAGCAGTTCTTC.

The V gene is TRBV7-7, the J gene TRBJ2-5; 9 positions agree with TRBD1. The DNA end favors TRBJ2-7, so the J call may be wrong. The CDR3 totals 15 residues. Germline-derived CDR1 and CDR2 are SSHAT and FNYEAQ (reference sequence). DNA of the CDR3: TGTGCCAGCAGCCCGGGACAGGGTCCAACCTACGAGCAGTACTTC. This encodes CASSPGQGPTYEQYF.

The rearrangement joins TRBV11-2 to TRBJ1-1; 7 nucleotides line up with TRBD1. CDR1 is SGHAT, CDR2 FQNNGV, per germline. J lost 3 bases, V lost 2 bases, and 6 bases had no gene match. The CDR3 runs 15 residues. The CDR3 nucleotides are TGTGCCAGCAGCTTAATGGGACAGCTCTACACTGAAGCTTTCTTT. Amino acid sequence: CASSLMGQLYTEAFF.

The table lists this clone with a count of one. This chain uses TRBV10-2 with TRBJ2-7; D is unclear. Per germline, CDR1 WSHSY and CDR2 SAAADI. Trimming removed 2 bases from V and 0 bases from J, with 8 bases in between. The CDR3 sequence is 14 residues long. CDR3 sequence reads: CASSEVGSSYEQYF. The CDR3 coding sequence is TGCGCCAGCAGTGAGGTGGGCAGCTCCTACGAGCAGTACTTC.

This rearrangement joins TRBV7-2 to TRBJ1-2, with 7 bases matching TRBD1. CDR3 length: 12 residues. Trimming at V came to 5 bases and at J to 5 bases, leaving 2 bases not matched to a gene. The germline gives CDR1 SGHTA, CDR2 FQGNSA. CDR3 nucleotides: TGTGCCAGCAGCGTACAGGGGTATGGCTACACCTTC. Residues: CASSVQGYGYTF.

This sequence joins TRBV5-1 and TRBJ2-5; TRBD2 might be the D (5 bases). TRBJ2-7 explains the end of the DNA better; the J call may be wrong. The germline gives CDR1 SGHRS, CDR2 YFSETQ. The CDR3 consists of 15 residues. CDR3 sequence reads: CASSLEGGSTYEQYF. The DNA for the CDR3 is TGCGCCAGCAGCTTGGAGGGCGGGTCAACCTACGAGCAGTACTTC.

This clone was detected only once. The chain couples TRBV7-2 to TRBJ2-5; D may be TRBD2 (6 bases). The J call is doubtful: the DNA matches TRBJ2-7 better. The CDR3 spans 14 residues. CDR1 is SGHTA, CDR2 FQGNSA, per germline. The CDR3 DNA is TGTGCCAGCAGCAGGGGACTGCAACCCTACGAGCAGTACTTC. It translates to CASSRGLQPYEQYF.

The rearrangement links TRBV5-6 to TRBJ1-1, with 7 bases fitting TRBD1. V dropped 4 bases and J dropped 4; count of bases not matched to a gene: 1. The germline V gene has CDR1 SGHDT and CDR2 YYEEEE. The CDR3 contains 12 residues. The CDR3 here is CASSRDSTEAFF. CDR3 bases: TGTGCCAGCAGCCGGGACAGCACTGAAGCTTTCTTT. Full variable domain (remainder filled in from reference TRBV5-6 and TRBJ1-1): DAGVTQSPTHLIKTRGQQVTLRCSPKSGHDTVSWYQQALGQGPQFIFQYYEEEERQRGNFPDRFSGHQFPNYSSELNVNALLLGDSALYLCASSRDSTEAFFGQGTRLTVV.

This clone was seen only a few times. The chain has TRBV29-1 and TRBJ1-5, with 8 positions matching TRBD1. The CDR3 spans 14 residues. V was clipped by 4 bases and J by 2 bases; unmatched bases: 4. Germline values: CDR1 SQVTM, CDR2 ANQGSEA. The CDR3 loop is CSVAGGMGNQPQHF. The CDR3 DNA reads TGCAGCGTTGCAGGGGGCATGGGCAATCAGCCCCAGCATTTT.

The V and J genes are TRBV2 and TRBJ2-7, with 12 bases matching TRBD2. Germline assignment: CDR1 SNHLY and CDR2 FYNNEI. Trimming at V came to 6 bases and at J to 3 bases, leaving 12 bases not matched to a gene. This CDR3 spans 17 amino acids. The CDR3 DNA sequence: TGTGCCAGCAGAGCGACTAGCGGGAGAATAGTAGGCTACGAGCAGTACTTC. Its protein is CASRATSGRIVGYEQYF. Filled out from reference TRBV2 and TRBJ2-7, the complete variable domain reads EPEVTQTPSHQVTQMGQEVILRCVPISNHLYFYWYRQILGQKVEFLVSFYNNEISEKSEIFDDQFSVERPDGSNFTLKIRSTKLEDSAMYFCASRATSGRIVGYEQYFGPGTRLTVT.

The chain has TRBV5-1 and TRBJ2-1, with TRBD1 as a possible D gene (6 bases). CDR1 is SGHRS and CDR2 is YFSETQ in the germline V gene. The V end lost 3 bases, the J end lost 0 bases, and 13 bases lay between the germline ends. The CDR3 runs 16 residues. The CDR3 nucleotides read TGCGCCAGCAGCTGGACGAACAGGGCCTCCTACAATGAGCAGTTCTTC. It translates to CASSWTNRASYNEQFF.

The J gene is TRBJ2-7, the V gene TRBV30; 10 bases are a match to TRBD1. This CDR3 region has 14 residues. Per the germline V gene, CDR1 is GTSNPN and CDR2 is SVGIG (reference sequence). Trimming removed 3 bases from V and 3 bases from J; junction bases left unmatched: 5. DNA for the CDR3: TGTGCCTGGAGAAACCGGGACAGGGGCTACGAGCAGTACTTC. This encodes CAWRNRDRGYEQYF.

The chain carries TRBV12-5 and TRBJ2-4; 7 nucleotides agree with TRBD1. The CDR3 is 18 amino acids. J lost 5 bases, V lost 2 bases, and 15 bases had no gene match. Germline values: CDR1 LGHNT, CDR2 FRNRAP. The CDR3 DNA sequence: TGTGCTAGTGGTTTGCCGACAGGGAGTGGGGTTAGGCAAAACATTCAGTACTTC. Amino acids: CASGLPTGSGVRQNIQYF.

The rearrangement uses TRBV30 and TRBJ2-7; 8 nucleotides agree with TRBD1. Trimming at V came to 0 bases and at J to 3 bases, leaving 1 base not matched to a gene. Germline CDR1 and CDR2: GTSNPN and SVGIG (reference sequence). CDR3 length: 13 amino acids. The CDR3 reads CAWSVGTGYEQYF. The CDR3 DNA follows: TGTGCCTGGAGTGTGGGGACAGGCTACGAGCAGTACTTC. The full variable domain, with the rest looked up from reference TRBV30 and TRBJ2-7, is SQTIHQWPATLVQPVGSPLSLECTVEGTSNPNLYWYRQAAGRGLQLLFYSVGIGQISSEVPQNLSASRPQDRQFILSSKKLLLSDSGFYLCAWSVGTGYEQYFGPGTRLTVT.

This chain joins TRBV5-1 and TRBJ2-1; D gene unclear. Deletions cut 4 bases from V and 5 bases from J, with 4 bases between. The CDR3 totals 11 residues. Germline V gene lookup returns CDR1 SGHRS and CDR2 YFSETQ. The CDR3 spells CASSGDNEQFF. CDR3 in DNA: TGCGCCAGCAGCGGAGACAATGAGCAGTTCTTC.

This clone was detected once. The identical CDR3 is also encoded by other nucleotide sequences in the sample. The chain has TRBV2 and TRBJ1-2; a possible D gene is TRBD1 (5 bases). There are 14 residues in the CDR3. Germline CDR1 SNHLY, CDR2 FYNNEI. Trimming left V 4 bases short and J 8 bases short, with 17 bases between. The CDR3, as DNA: TGTGCCAGCAGTGCACAAACAGGATTGAAGGGCTACACCTTC. Protein sequence: CASSAQTGLKGYTF.

This clone showed up just a few times. The genes are TRBV18 and TRBJ1-4; D is unclear. The CDR3 length is 14 residues. The V and J ends lost 3 bases and 7 bases respectively, with 12 bases between them. Germline V lookup: CDR1 KGHSH, CDR2 LQKENI. The CDR3 is CASSPSRDVEKLFF. In nucleotides, the CDR3 is TGTGCCAGCTCACCGTCGAGGGATGTTGAAAAACTGTTTTTT.

The chain employs TRBV27 and TRBJ2-1, with D possibly TRBD2 on 6 matching bases. Trimming pared 3 bases from V and 7 bases from J, leaving 16 bases between. CDR3 length: 15 amino acids. Germline V gene data show CDR1 as MNHEY and CDR2 as SMNVEV (reference sequence). Written as DNA, the CDR3 is TGTGCCAGCAGTTTGGCCGGGACTGCTTTAAATGAGCAGTTCTTC. Protein product: CASSLAGTALNEQFF.

CDR3 nucleotides: TGTGCCAGCAGCCCTGGACTAGCGGGAAACAATGAGCAGTTCTTC. Translated, it gives CASSPGLAGNNEQFF. The chain carries TRBV2 and TRBJ2-1; 12 bases match TRBD2. The CDR3 extends over 15 amino acids. J gave up 5 bases and V 6 bases, and 5 bases lay outside the gene matches. CDR1 and CDR2 (germline): SNHLY, FYNNEI. The full variable domain, with the rest looked up from reference TRBV2 and TRBJ2-1, is EPEVTQTPSHQVTQMGQEVILRCVPISNHLYFYWYRQILGQKVEFLVSFYNNEISEKSEIFDDQFSVERPDGSNFTLKIRSTKLEDSAMYFCASSPGLAGNNEQFFGPGTRLTVL.

This chain uses TRBV9 with TRBJ2-5; 7 bases align to TRBD2. CDR3 length: 15 amino acids. The ends lost 4 bases at V and 2 bases at J; junction bases unmatched: 8. The V gene's germline CDR1 is SGDLS and CDR2 YYNGEE. The CDR3 coding sequence is TGTGCCAGCAGCTTAAGCGGGACTTGGCAAGAGACCCAGTACTTC. It translates to CASSLSGTWQETQYF.

V and J are TRBV27 and TRBJ2-7; 12 positions match TRBD2. Trimming cost V 5 bases and J 6 bases; bases outside gene matches: 20. The germline V gene encodes CDR1 MNHEY and CDR2 SMNVEV (reference sequence). CDR3 length equals 19 residues. The CDR3 reads CASSPPLGLAGTLRREQYF. The CDR3 DNA reads as TGTGCCAGCAGTCCACCCCTTGGACTAGCGGGGACCCTACGGCGCGAGCAGTACTTC.

The gene calls are TRBV9 and TRBJ1-3; D not resolved. Per the germline V gene, CDR1 is SGDLS and CDR2 is YYNGEE. Trimming left V 4 bases short and J 0 bases short, with 11 bases between. The CDR3 sequence is 15 residues long. In DNA, the CDR3 is TGTGCCAGCAGCACCCAGGCGAGCTCTGGAAACACCATATATTTT. This codes for CASSTQASSGNTIYF.

V and J are TRBV30 and TRBJ2-5; D perhaps matches TRBD2 (6 bases). V lost 3 bases to trimming and J lost 7 bases, with 18 bases between them. Germline V gene lookup returns CDR1 GTSNPN and CDR2 SVGIG (reference sequence). The CDR3 loop spans 14 amino acids. CDR3 region: CAWRTLALWGTQYF. The CDR3 DNA reads as TGTGCCTGGAGGACGCTAGCGCTTTGGGGGACCCAGTACTTC. Combining the CDR3 with reference TRBV30 and TRBJ2-5 gives the whole variable domain SQTIHQWPATLVQPVGSPLSLECTVEGTSNPNLYWYRQAAGRGLQLLFYSVGIGQISSEVPQNLSASRPQDRQFILSSKKLLLSDSGFYLCAWRTLALWGTQYFGPGTRLLVL.

CDR3 region: CASSLIAAQETQYF. The DNA for the CDR3 is TGCGCCAGCAGCCTAATAGCGGCCCAAGAGACCCAGTACTTC. This chain connects TRBV4-1 to TRBJ2-5, with a tentative D call TRBD2 (6 bases). Trimming removed 4 bases at V and 1 base at J, with 10 bases between. The germline gives CDR1 MGHRA, CDR2 YSYEKL. The length of the CDR3 is 14 residues.

This chain connects TRBV4-1 to TRBJ2-5, with 7 bases fitting TRBD2. Germline CDR1 reads MGHRA; CDR2 reads YSYEKL. V trimming: 2 bases; J trimming: 7 bases; junction bases outside the gene matches: 16. The CDR3 consists of 17 residues. CDR3 sequence reads: CASSQLGWEGTFWTQYF. CDR3 nucleotides: TGCGCCAGCAGCCAACTCGGTTGGGAGGGCACCTTTTGGACCCAGTACTTC.

This chain connects TRBV10-3 to TRBJ2-5, with TRBD2 matching 10 bases. Germline lookup yields CDR1 ENHRY and CDR2 SYGVKD. The CDR3 has 17 amino acids. The trim removed 3 bases at V and 5 bases at J, leaving 12 bases unmatched. This CDR3 reads CAISDAPSGRRRETQYF. Here the CDR3 DNA reads TGTGCCATCAGTGATGCCCCTAGCGGGAGAAGGAGGGAGACCCAGTACTTC.